The present T cell receptor beta chain was sequenced within a study of T cells in Graves' hyperthyroidism and ophthalmopathy. Amplification of TCR beta CDR3 regions used RNA as the template. The TCR CDR3 was amplified in a first-round RT-PCR using the HTBI primer set. Each CDR3 protein gets one entry after TCRdb re-called the multiplex PCR reads with MiXCR. The sample holds about 740,000 distinct CDR3 sequences, 11% to 15% seen once. Study-wide points: Among clonotypes expanded in thyroid above 0.001, most were also found in blood. A 13 V-J signature model discriminated ophthalmopathy versus stable hyperthyroidism.

In its sample, this clonotype was seen a few times. Antigen: not known. The V end was cut by 2 bases, the J end by 11 bases, with 19 bases between. Germline V gives CDR1 SGDLS, CDR2 YYNGEE. CDR3 length equals 14 residues. This rearrangement joins TRBV9 to TRBJ1-1; a possible D gene is TRBD1 (5 bases). The source of this sequence is a woman younger than 35 with Graves' hyperthyroidism. Material: blood. CDR3 sequence (DNA): TGTGCCAGCAGCGTTACCGGGACCCCGAGTCGGGCTTTCTTT. This gives the protein CASSVTGTPSRAFF.